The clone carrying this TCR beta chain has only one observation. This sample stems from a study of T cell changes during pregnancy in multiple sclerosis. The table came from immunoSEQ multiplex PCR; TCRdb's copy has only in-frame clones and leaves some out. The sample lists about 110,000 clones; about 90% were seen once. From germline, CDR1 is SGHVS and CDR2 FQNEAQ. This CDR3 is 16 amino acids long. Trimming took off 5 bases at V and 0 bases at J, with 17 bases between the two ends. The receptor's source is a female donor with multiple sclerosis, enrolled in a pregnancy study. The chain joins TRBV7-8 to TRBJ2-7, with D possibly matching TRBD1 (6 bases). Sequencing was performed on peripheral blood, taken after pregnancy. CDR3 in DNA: TGTGCCAGCAGCATCACAGGGAGACCCCTCTCCTACGAGCAGTACTTC. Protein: CASSITGRPLSYEQYF.